The 22 T cell receptor beta chains below all came from one sample that was sequenced in a study of T cell responses to AZD1222 COVID-19 vaccine listed by TCRdb under 2021. The library was built by means of the immunoSEQ multiplex PCR assay. The table comes from immuneACCESS by way of TCRdb, which keeps in-frame sequences with V and J called. Part of the clones is missing from these tables; in studies checked, under half for an unresolved V gene and the rest for unknown reasons. The sample table shows some 86,000 clones, and around 81% are seen once. The ten largest clonotypes hold 22% of the sample. Interpreted using the paper, the time point label stands for: baseline before first vaccination. Material: peripheral blood, obtained on day 0 of AZD1222 vaccination. All receptors come from an adult in good health.

V is TRBV29-1 and J is TRBJ1-2; D not certain. The CDR3 has 14 residues. Germline lookup yields CDR1 SQVTM and CDR2 ANQGSEA. V shed 0 bases and J shed 2 bases, with 10 bases lying between them. The CDR3 sequence: CSVEEVEGNYGYTF. The CDR3 coding sequence is TGCAGCGTTGAAGAGGTAGAAGGGAACTATGGCTACACCTTC.

This chain uses TRBV28 with TRBJ2-4, with 12 nucleotides matching TRBD2. From germline, CDR1 is MDHEN and CDR2 SYDVKM. CDR3 length: 17 amino acids. V shed 4 bases, J shed 2 bases, and the junction held 6 bases outside the gene matches. CDR3 region: CASSSSGGAGTKNIQYF. The CDR3 DNA is TGTGCCAGCAGTTCTAGCGGGGGGGCCGGGACCAAAAACATTCAGTACTTC.

This rearrangement joins TRBV4-2 to TRBJ1-1, with 7 bases lining up with TRBD1. Trimming at V came to 1 base and at J to 4 bases, leaving 9 bases not matched to a gene. Germline values: CDR1 LGHNA, CDR2 YNFKEQ. The CDR3 is made up of 16 amino acids. The DNA of the CDR3 is TGTGCCAGCAGCCAAGGAGAGACAGGGTTGGGCACTGAAGCTTTCTTT. Translation gives CASSQGETGLGTEAFF.

This chain connects TRBV6-1 to TRBJ1-5, with a possible D match to TRBD1 (6 bases). Germline lookup yields CDR1 MNHNS and CDR2 SASEGT. V lost 1 base to trimming and J lost 3 bases, with 7 bases between them. The CDR3 loop spans 14 amino acids. The CDR3 sequence: CASSEGQVNQPQHF. CDR3 nucleotide sequence: TGTGCCAGCAGTGAAGGACAGGTCAATCAGCCCCAGCATTTT.

J is TRBJ1-1 and V is TRBV3-1 (or the pseudogene TRBV3-2), with D tentatively TRBD1 (6 bases). CDR1 and CDR2 (germline): LGHDT, YNNKEL (reference sequence). CDR3 length equals 13 residues. Trimming cost V 3 bases and J 8 bases, with 13 bases left between them. The CDR3 here is CASSHSYRDEAFF. The CDR3 DNA sequence: TGTGCCAGCAGCCACTCATACAGGGACGAAGCTTTCTTT.

The rearrangement links TRBV29-1 to TRBJ2-1; maybe TRBD2 (6 bases). This CDR3 contains 11 residues. Trimming stripped 8 bases from V and 6 bases from J, with 11 bases between. Germline V gene sequence: CDR1 SQVTM, CDR2 ANQGSEA. The CDR3: CSLGLTNEQFF. CDR3 in DNA: TGCAGCCTCGGACTAACCAATGAGCAGTTCTTC.

The V call is TRBV10-3, the J call TRBJ2-2; possibly TRBD1 for D (5 bases). V lost 5 bases to trimming and J lost 6 bases, with 13 bases between them. The CDR3 runs to 14 residues. Germline assignment: CDR1 ENHRY and CDR2 SYGVKD. The CDR3 DNA is TGTGCCATCAGTCGGACATCAGGCGCCGGGGAGCTGTTTTTT. It encodes CAISRTSGAGELFF.

The chain carries TRBV29-1 and TRBJ1-2, with 7 nucleotides matching TRBD1. This CDR3 has 14 residues. CDR1 and CDR2 from the germline V gene are SQVTM and ANQGSEA. J was trimmed by 6 bases and V by 6 bases; bases with no gene match: 13. CDR3 amino acids: CSVLTGVSADGYTF. The CDR3, as DNA: TGCAGCGTACTAACAGGGGTCAGCGCCGATGGCTACACCTTC.

The rearrangement links TRBV15 to TRBJ2-7; D is perhaps TRBD1 (6 bases). With 3 bases removed from V and 4 bases from J, the gap between germline ends came to 13 bases. Germline CDR1 reads LNHNV; CDR2 reads YYDKDF (reference sequence). CDR3 length equals 14 residues. The CDR3 loop is CATSSMDRPYEQYF. The CDR3 DNA follows: TGTGCCACCAGCAGTATGGACAGACCTTACGAGCAGTACTTC.

The chain is built from TRBV18 and TRBJ2-4; D gene uncertain. The V and J ends lost 1 base and 7 bases respectively, with 11 bases between them. There are 14 residues in the CDR3. Germline V gives CDR1 KGHSH, CDR2 LQKENI. The CDR3 here is CASSPLLDGNIQYF. Written as DNA, the CDR3 is TGTGCCAGCTCACCACTACTGGACGGGAACATTCAGTACTTC.

This clone has just a few counts. The V and J genes are TRBV7-2 and TRBJ1-6; 11 bases are shared with TRBD1. The CDR3 is 16 residues long. With 2 bases clipped from V and 7 bases from J, the junction kept 4 bases outside the gene matches. Germline loops: CDR1 SGHTA, CDR2 FQGNSA. CDR3: CASSLRTGGQNSPLHF. As DNA, the CDR3 is TGTGCCAGCAGCTTACGGACAGGGGGCCAAAATTCACCCCTCCACTTT.

The chain is built from TRBV27 and TRBJ2-2; weak D call: TRBD2 (5 bases). The germline V gene encodes CDR1 MNHEY and CDR2 SMNVEV (reference sequence). Deletions cut 2 bases from V and 1 base from J, with 14 bases between. This CDR3 contains 17 residues. The CDR3 here is CASSLDPRGGNTGELFF. CDR3 bases: TGTGCCAGCAGTTTAGACCCTCGGGGTGGGAACACCGGGGAGCTGTTTTTT.

The genes are TRBV5-4 and TRBJ2-7; D may correspond to TRBD1 or TRBD2 (5 bases each). Trimming cost V 0 bases and J 3 bases, with 13 bases left between them. Looked up from germline, CDR1 is SGHNT and CDR2 is YYREEE (reference sequence). The CDR3 has 15 amino acids. The CDR3 here is CASSLGRLGGYEQYF. For the CDR3, the DNA is TGTGCCAGCAGCTTGGGTAGACTTGGGGGCTACGAGCAGTACTTC.

In this sample, this clone turned up once. The chain couples TRBV4-1 to TRBJ2-7; TRBD2 matches 10 bases. CDR3 length: 16 residues. V dropped 1 base and J dropped 1; count of bases not matched to a gene: 4. The germline CDR1 and CDR2 sequences are MGHRA and YSYEKL. CDR3 residues: CASSQAVAGGSYEQYF. In nucleotides, the CDR3 is TGCGCCAGCAGCCAAGCTGTAGCGGGGGGATCCTACGAGCAGTACTTC.

V is TRBV10-3 and J is TRBJ1-4; TRBD1 might be the D (5 bases). The CDR3 has 15 residues. V lost 0 bases and J lost 0, with 5 bases in between. The germline gives CDR1 ENHRY, CDR2 SYGVKD. Written as DNA, the CDR3 is TGTGCCATCAGTGAGTCAGGGGCAACTAATGAAAAACTGTTTTTT. Residues: CAISESGATNEKLFF.

The chain links TRBV15 to TRBJ2-1; maybe TRBD1 (6 bases). Trimming cost V 2 bases and J 5 bases, with 19 bases left between them. The length of the CDR3 is 17 residues. CDR1 and CDR2 from the germline V gene are LNHNV and YYDKDF (reference sequence). CDR3 region: CATSRPTGQSWHNEQFF. The CDR3 bases are TGTGCCACCAGCAGACCCACGGGACAATCCTGGCACAATGAGCAGTTCTTC.

This clone has only a few counts. The chain couples TRBV5-6 to TRBJ2-3; TRBD2 aligns across 15 bases. This CDR3 has 17 residues. Germline lookup yields CDR1 SGHDT and CDR2 YYEEEE. V lost 3 bases to trimming and J lost 2 bases; unmatched junction nucleotides: 4. The CDR3 protein is CASSSGLAGGYTDTQYF. The CDR3 DNA is TGTGCCAGCAGCTCGGGACTAGCGGGAGGCTACACAGATACGCAGTATTTT.

This clone came up a few times. This chain links TRBV4-1 with TRBJ1-1; the match to TRBD1 covers 7 bases. Trimming took 3 bases from V and 2 from J; bases not matched to a gene: 9. Germline V gives CDR1 MGHRA, CDR2 YSYEKL. The CDR3 extends over 16 amino acids. The CDR3 bases are TGCGCCAGCAGCCATTCTCCCCGGACAGGTAACACTGAAGCTTTCTTT. Translation: CASSHSPRTGNTEAFF.

This clone was found once. This sequence joins TRBV3-1 (or the pseudogene TRBV3-2) and TRBJ1-2; tentatively, D is TRBD1 (6 bases). The CDR3 is 16 amino acids. The V end lost 4 bases, the J end lost 3 bases, and 18 bases lay between the germline ends. Germline loops: CDR1 LGHDT, CDR2 YNNKEL (reference sequence). The CDR3 region has the DNA TGTGCCAGCAGCCCACCGCTATTGAGGGGGGACTATGGCTACACCTTC. Its translation: CASSPPLLRGDYGYTF.

The rearrangement links TRBV6-5 to TRBJ1-1; 7 nucleotides match TRBD1. CDR1 is MNHEY and CDR2 is SVGAGI in the germline V gene. The V and J ends lost 6 bases and 0 bases, in that order; junction bases with no gene match: 4. The CDR3 extends over 14 amino acids. The chain's CDR3 is CASRQGPMNTEAFF. As DNA, the CDR3 is TGTGCCAGCAGACAGGGGCCTATGAACACTGAAGCTTTCTTT.

The CDR3 DNA is TGCGCCAGCAGCTTGGAACGGAGCACAGATACGCAGTATTTT. Translation gives CASSLERSTDTQYF. The chain combines TRBV5-1 with TRBJ2-3; D is unclear. Per the germline V gene, CDR1 is SGHRS and CDR2 is YFSETQ. This CDR3 comprises 14 residues. Trimming pared 0 bases from V and 0 bases from J, leaving 5 bases between.

The chain links TRBV2 to TRBJ1-2; 7 bases match TRBD1. This CDR3 contains 13 residues. V shed 10 bases and J 2 bases; nucleotides not matched to a gene: 7. Germline values: CDR1 SNHLY, CDR2 FYNNEI. The CDR3 DNA reads as TGTGCCAACACCGGGACAGAGAACTATGGCTACACCTTC. Its protein product is CANTGTENYGYTF.